The sequence of this TCR beta chain was determined in a study of T cells in Graves' hyperthyroidism and ophthalmopathy. Study findings and constraints: Among clonotypes expanded in thyroid above 0.001, most were also found in blood.

TCR beta CDR3 sequences were amplified from RNA transcripts. The primer set for the first-round RT-PCR of the TCR CDR3 was HTBI. TCRdb called the multiplex PCR reads again in MiXCR, with one record for every CDR3 protein. The sample has approximately 610,000 distinct CDR3 sequences; roughly 14% are singletons. The CDR3 length is 14 residues. Unmatched junction bases numbered 9, after V lost 7 bases and J lost 5 bases. Per the germline V gene, CDR1 is MNHNS and CDR2 is SASEGT. Inclusion characteristics of ophthalmopathy patients comprised a Clinical Activity Score of at least 3, a NOSPECS grade of at least 4, and duration under 3 months. Not enrolled were patients with uncontrolled infection, other autoimmune disease, pregnancy or lactation. Diagnosing involved the use of clinical symptoms, serum thyroxine and TRAb, thyroid ultrasound and orbital computed tomography. This clonotype was found many times. The antigen is not known.

The sequence came from a middle-aged woman with Graves' ophthalmopathy. Sequenced: blood. The chain couples TRBV6-1 to TRBJ1-2; 8 bases align to TRBD1. CDR3: CASIEGTGDYGYTF. The CDR3 DNA follows: TGTGCCAGCATTGAGGGGACAGGAGATTATGGCTACACCTTC.